This TCR beta chain appears in the sequencing data of a study of blood T cells in healthy people across ages. General study points: Correlation between TCR beta diversity and naive T cell percentage was strong.

Remarks on this clonotype: Antigen: not known.

The CDR3 consists of 13 residues. CDR1 and CDR2 (germline): SGHAT, FQNNGV. Trimming removed 4 bases from V and 4 bases from J, with 11 bases in between. Then a second PCR, running roughly 7 to 11 cycles, was carried out with a sample-barcoded 5' primer and a J-beta primer mix. TCRdb re-called the 5' RACE reads through MiXCR, storing one row per CDR3 protein. The sample carries roughly 800,000 distinct CDR3 sequences, more than 45% recorded once. The sample consisted of blood. The chain employs TRBV11-2 and TRBJ2-7; D might be TRBD2 (6 bases). The sequence was obtained from a man aged 25-45 years in good health. As DNA, the CDR3 is TGTGCCAGCAGCTCGGAGGCGGGGTACGAGCAGTACTTC. Translation gives CASSSEAGYEQYF.